This TCR beta chain was retrieved from a study of blood T cell repertoires in COVID-19. The repertoire was sequenced with immunoSEQ multiplex PCR; TCRdb's copy has only in-frame clones and lacks some. The sample holds 140,000 or so clones, about 91% seen once. The V end was cut by 3 bases, the J end by 8 bases, with 13 bases between. The CDR3 is made up of 14 amino acids. Germline V CDR1 and CDR2: LNHDA, SQIVND (reference sequence). The rearrangement joins TRBV19 to TRBJ1-4, with D possibly matching TRBD1 (5 bases). The sequencing sample was made of peripheral blood. The sequence came from a woman in her forties or fifties with acute or convalescent COVID-19. CDR3 coding DNA: TGTGCCAGTAGTATCGCGGCAGGGCGGGAAAAACTGTTTTTT. Protein sequence: CASSIAAGREKLFF.